The source of this T cell receptor (beta chain) is a study of early stage breast cancer tumors. This table comes from immunoSEQ multiplex PCR, and its TCRdb copy is limited to in-frame clones, with some not included. The sample carries about 51,000 clones, around 80% recorded once. A remark on this clone: Its specificity is unknown.

Study-wide results and limits: Bulk DNA sequencing of unsorted cells missed chain pairing and markers.

Sequencing used blood. The sequence came from a person aged 40-50 years with breast cancer.

As DNA, the CDR3 is TGTGCCAGCAGCTTTGTCTTCCCGGAGACCCAGTACTTC. Its protein is CASSFVFPETQYF. The V call is TRBV5-5, the J call TRBJ2-5; D uncertain. Germline CDR1 is SGHKS and CDR2 is YYEKEE (reference sequence). V shed 2 bases and J shed 5 bases, with 10 bases lying between them. The CDR3 has 13 residues.